A single sample is the source of the 27 T cell receptor beta chains below, sequenced in a study of T cell repertoires in ileal Crohn's disease. Repertoires were generated with immunoSEQ multiplex PCR, while TCRdb's copy carries only in-frame clones and drops some. The sample lists 2,500 or so clones; 93% were seen once. Time point: inflamed ileum from the surgical specimen. The sequencing sample was made of ileal tissue. Receptors originate from an adult with Crohn's disease.

This rearrangement joins TRBV10-3 to TRBJ1-1; 7 positions match TRBD1. There are 15 residues in the CDR3. Germline CDR1 is ENHRY and CDR2 is SYGVKD. V lost 4 bases, J lost 6 bases, and 11 bases stayed unmatched. CDR3 in amino acids: CAISGNRGGDAEAFF. The CDR3 bases are TGTGCCATCAGTGGGAACAGGGGAGGAGACGCTGAAGCTTTCTTT.

J is TRBJ1-4 and V is TRBV7-9; 8 nucleotides agree with TRBD1. The CDR3 spans 17 residues. Germline trimming cut 1 base from V and 0 bases from J; bases unmatched to any gene: 4. Germline V gene data show CDR1 as SEHNR and CDR2 as FQNEAQ (reference sequence). CDR3 nucleotide sequence: TGTGCCAGCAGCTTAGGGGTACAGGGGGCAACTAATGAAAAACTGTTTTTT. Translation: CASSLGVQGATNEKLFF.

This clone was detected only once. The chain has TRBV7-9 and TRBJ2-1; maybe TRBD1 (8 bases). Germline-derived CDR1 and CDR2 are SEHNR and FQNEAQ (reference sequence). This CDR3 is 19 amino acids long. Trimming left V 5 bases short and J 12 bases short, with 35 bases between. The CDR3 region has the DNA TGTGCCAGCAGCGTCCGGGACAGGATATCTAGCGGTACCAGTCGGGGGCAGTTCTTC. Encoded protein: CASSVRDRISSGTSRGQFF.

This clone is a singleton in its sample. The CDR3: CASSPRTSGIYEQYF. CDR3 DNA: TGCGCCAGCAGCCCCCGGACTAGCGGGATTTACGAGCAGTACTTC. The chain employs TRBV4-3 and TRBJ2-7, with 12 nucleotides matching TRBD2. V lost 4 bases and J lost 4; bases outside the gene matches: 5. In germline, CDR1 is LGHNA, CDR2 YSLEER. This CDR3 has 15 amino acids.

The chain has TRBV14 and TRBJ1-2; D gene unclear. This CDR3 region has 15 residues. The germline V gene encodes CDR1 SGHDN and CDR2 FVKESK. V was pared by 0 bases and J by 7 bases, with 15 bases between. This chain's CDR3 is CASSQERGFGSGYTF. The CDR3 DNA sequence: TGTGCCAGCAGCCAAGAGAGAGGGTTCGGGAGTGGCTACACCTTC. The full variable domain, with the rest looked up from reference TRBV14 and TRBJ1-2, is EAGVTQFPSHSVIEKGQTVTLRCDPISGHDNLYWYRRVMGKEIKFLLHFVKESKQDESGMPNNRFLAERTGGTYSTLKVQPAELEDSGVYFCASSQERGFGSGYTFGSGTRLTVV.

This clone appeared a single time. The chain is built from TRBV2 and TRBJ2-7; TRBD2 matches at 8 bases. This CDR3 is 17 amino acids long. Germline trimming cut 5 bases from V and 2 bases from J; bases unmatched to any gene: 14. The germline gives CDR1 SNHLY, CDR2 FYNNEI. In nucleotides, the CDR3 is TGTGCCAGCAGTCCTGAGAGTAGCGGGGTTGCGACCTACGAGCAGTACTTC. Its protein is CASSPESSGVATYEQYF.

The rearrangement links TRBV5-6 to TRBJ2-7; 13 bases are a match to TRBD2. CDR1 and CDR2 (germline): SGHDT, YYEEEE. After removal of 1 base from V and 4 bases from J, the junction contained 5 bases not matched to a gene. The CDR3 is made up of 16 amino acids. CDR3 nucleotide sequence: TGTGCCAGCAGCTTGACGTGGACTAGCGGGAGTTACGAGCAGTACTTC. Amino acids: CASSLTWTSGSYEQYF.

The V and J genes are TRBV7-9 and TRBJ2-2; weak D call: TRBD2 (6 bases). Germline lookup yields CDR1 SEHNR and CDR2 FQNEAQ (reference sequence). The CDR3 is 14 residues long. Trimming cost V 3 bases and J 6 bases, with 11 bases left between them. CDR3 in DNA: TGTGCCAGCAGCTTTACGCGGGGCTCCGGGGAGCTGTTTTTT. Its protein is CASSFTRGSGELFF.

This sequence joins TRBV7-8 and TRBJ1-4; 8 bases are shared with TRBD1. V lost 5 bases to trimming and J lost 7 bases; unmatched junction nucleotides: 6. The CDR3 length is 14 residues. The V gene's germline CDR1 is SGHVS and CDR2 FQNEAQ. The CDR3 DNA sequence: TGTGCCAGCAGCAGAGGACAGGGAAGTGAAAAACTGTTTTTT. It encodes CASSRGQGSEKLFF.

Here the CDR3 DNA reads TGTGCCAGCAGCTTAGGGACAGGGGCCTTTTTTTCCTACGAGCAGTACTTC. Encoded protein: CASSLGTGAFFSYEQYF. The V and J genes are TRBV11-1 and TRBJ2-7, with TRBD1 matching 9 bases. This CDR3 comprises 17 residues. V dropped 1 base and J dropped 1; count of bases not matched to a gene: 8. The germline V gene encodes CDR1 SGHAT and CDR2 FQDESV (reference sequence).

This clone has just one count. This chain uses TRBV18 with TRBJ2-6; 14 bases are a match to TRBD2. V trimming: 3 bases; J trimming: 3 bases; junction bases outside the gene matches: 7. The V gene's germline CDR1 is KGHSH and CDR2 LQKENI. The CDR3 totals 19 residues. The DNA of the CDR3 is TGTGCCAGCTCACCCGAAGGACTAGCGGGGGGTCTTGGGGCCAACGTCCTGACTTTC. It is translated as CASSPEGLAGGLGANVLTF.

This chain's CDR3 is CASSRSGTSYEQYF. In DNA form, the CDR3 reads TGTGCCAGCAGCCGCAGCGGTACCTCCTACGAGCAGTACTTC. The V gene is TRBV7-9, the J gene TRBJ2-7; possibly TRBD2 for D (5 bases). This CDR3 has 14 residues. The germline V gene has CDR1 SEHNR and CDR2 FQNEAQ (reference sequence). V was shortened by 5 bases and J by 0 bases, with 11 bases between the two germline ends.

The V call is TRBV2, the J call TRBJ1-5, with 9 bases matching TRBD1. The CDR3 runs 17 residues. Germline V CDR1 and CDR2: SNHLY, FYNNEI. After removal of 4 bases from V and 4 bases from J, the junction contained 11 bases not matched to a gene. In DNA form, the CDR3 reads TGTGCCAGCAGTGGATCCGGGACAGGGTTCGGAAATCAGCCCCAGCATTTT. This codes for CASSGSGTGFGNQPQHF. The variable domain in full, completed from reference TRBV2 and TRBJ1-5, reads EPEVTQTPSHQVTQMGQEVILRCVPISNHLYFYWYRQILGQKVEFLVSFYNNEISEKSEIFDDQFSVERPDGSNFTLKIRSTKLEDSAMYFCASSGSGTGFGNQPQHFGDGTRLSIL.

This clone was observed a single time. The chain employs TRBV11-3 and TRBJ2-5; TRBD2 matches 11 bases. Germline CDR1 SGHNT, CDR2 YENEEA. V gave up 4 bases and J gave up 5 bases; unmatched junction bases: 6. The CDR3 is 15 amino acids. The CDR3 reads CASSSTSGSGETQYF. The CDR3 bases are TGTGCCAGCAGCTCAACTAGCGGGAGTGGGGAGACCCAGTACTTC.

The V gene is TRBV6-6, the J gene TRBJ2-1, with 10 nucleotides matching TRBD2. Germline CDR1 and CDR2: MNHNY and SVGAGI (reference sequence). The CDR3 covers 16 residues. The V and J ends lost 4 bases and 7 bases, in that order; junction bases with no gene match: 10. This CDR3 is CASSSLPSGSVNEQFF. The CDR3 DNA reads as TGTGCCAGCAGTTCCCTCCCTAGCGGGAGTGTGAATGAGCAGTTCTTC.

Note on this clone: At one of its ends the junction is not consistent with the germline gene, which may arise from a read error. This sequence joins TRBV7-2 and TRBJ1-6; D is ambiguous. Per germline, CDR1 SGHTA and CDR2 FQGNSA. The CDR3 is 14 amino acids. CDR3 residues: CASTLNRLSSPLHF. DNA for the CDR3: TGTGCCAGCACCTTAAACCGACTTAGTTCACCCCTCCACTTT.

This clone was counted between two and nine times. V gene TRBV5-8 combines with J gene TRBJ1-2; no clear D gene. This CDR3 is built from 12 residues. CDR1 and CDR2 (germline): SGHTS, YDEGEE. V lost 6 bases, J lost 3 bases, and 9 bases lay in between. The CDR3: CASISAYYGYTF. CDR3 nucleotides: TGTGCCAGCATTAGTGCCTACTATGGCTACACCTTC. Combining the CDR3 with reference TRBV5-8 and TRBJ1-2 gives the whole variable domain EAGVTQSPTHLIKTRGQQATLRCSPISGHTSVYWYQQALGLGLQFLLWYDEGEERNRGNFPPRFSGRQFPNYSSELNVNALELEDSALYLCASISAYYGYTFGSGTRLTVV.

The gene calls are TRBV6-1 and TRBJ2-4; 8 bases align to TRBD1. The V gene's germline CDR1 is MNHNS and CDR2 SASEGT. V was pared by 7 bases and J by 0 bases, with 5 bases of the junction left unmatched. This CDR3 is 15 amino acids long. CDR3 protein: CASKVDRAAKNIQYF. Here the CDR3 DNA reads TGTGCCAGCAAGGTGGACAGGGCAGCCAAAAACATTCAGTACTTC.

This chain uses TRBV7-2 with TRBJ2-5, with D possibly TRBD2 on 5 matching bases. The CDR3 contains 13 residues. V was cut by 0 bases and J by 11 bases, with 13 bases left in between. The germline CDR1 and CDR2 sequences are SGHTA and FQGNSA. The CDR3 region has the DNA TGTGCCAGCAGCTTAGCCCGAAGTGGGGAGCAGTACTTC. Residues: CASSLARSGEQYF.

The rearrangement uses TRBV7-2 and TRBJ2-7; no reliable D call. The germline V gene has CDR1 SGHTA and CDR2 FQGNSA. The CDR3 is 13 amino acids. The V and J ends lost 0 bases and 7 bases respectively, with 10 bases between them. CDR3 DNA: TGTGCCAGCAGCTTAGCCCGAAGTGGGGAGCAGTACTTC. Amino acid sequence: CASSLARSGEQYF. The entire variable domain, with the rest obtained from reference TRBV7-2 and TRBJ2-7, is as follows: GAGVSQSPSNKVTEKGKDVELRCDPISGHTALYWYRQSLGQGLEFLIYFQGNSAPDKSGLPSDRFSAERTGGSVSTLTIQRTQQEDSAVYLCASSLARSGEQYFGPGTRLTVT.

V and J are TRBV9 and TRBJ2-7; D ambiguous. The germline V and J ends were trimmed by 0 bases and 0 bases, with 10 bases remaining between them. Per the germline V gene, CDR1 is SGDLS and CDR2 is YYNGEE. The CDR3 runs to 15 residues. Here the CDR3 DNA reads TGTGCCAGCAGCGTAGGGAGTGGAGACTCCTACGAGCAGTACTTC. Translating gives CASSVGSGDSYEQYF.

The J gene is TRBJ2-7, the V gene TRBV27; D is possibly TRBD1 (6 bases). This CDR3 is built from 15 residues. Germline loops: CDR1 MNHEY, CDR2 SMNVEV (reference sequence). Trimming removed 5 bases at V and 2 bases at J, with 16 bases between. CDR3 amino acids: CASSPLRTATYEQYF. Here the CDR3 DNA reads TGTGCCAGCAGTCCCCTAAGGACAGCTACCTACGAGCAGTACTTC.

The gene calls are TRBV5-1 and TRBJ1-1, with unresolved D. V was cut by 3 bases and J by 0 bases, with 12 bases left in between. This CDR3 comprises 15 residues. Germline V gene lookup returns CDR1 SGHRS and CDR2 YFSETQ. This chain's CDR3 is CASSSDGILNTEAFF. As DNA, the CDR3 is TGCGCCAGCAGCTCGGACGGAATACTGAACACTGAAGCTTTCTTT. The full variable domain, its missing parts supplied by reference TRBV5-1 and TRBJ1-1, is KAGVTQTPRYLIKTRGQQVTLSCSPISGHRSVSWYQQTPGQGLQFLFEYFSETQRNKGNFPGRFSGRQFSNSRSEMNVSTLELGDSALYLCASSSDGILNTEAFFGQGTRLTVV.

The gene calls are TRBV11-2 and TRBJ1-4; 8 nucleotides match TRBD1. The CDR3 covers 14 residues. The ends lost 5 bases at V and 5 bases at J; junction bases unmatched: 4. Per the germline V gene, CDR1 is SGHAT and CDR2 is FQNNGV. The chain's CDR3 is CASSLGQGNEKLFF. In DNA form, the CDR3 reads TGTGCCAGCAGCCTCGGACAGGGCAATGAAAAACTGTTTTTT.

This sequence joins TRBV11-3 and TRBJ2-7; 13 nucleotides line up with TRBD2. Germline CDR1 is SGHNT and CDR2 is YENEEA. There are 14 residues in the CDR3. V trimming: 5 bases; J trimming: 6 bases; junction bases outside the gene matches: 4. The CDR3 here is CASSPWTSGSEQYF. The CDR3 region has the DNA TGTGCCAGCAGCCCCTGGACTAGCGGGAGCGAGCAGTACTTC.

The chain carries TRBV6-1 and TRBJ1-5; no definite D call. With 4 bases removed from V and 5 bases from J, the gap between germline ends came to 12 bases. Looked up from germline, CDR1 is MNHNS and CDR2 is SASEGT. The CDR3 extends over 14 amino acids. The CDR3 loop is CASSAPHYDQPQHF. As DNA, the CDR3 is TGTGCCAGCAGTGCCCCTCATTATGATCAGCCCCAGCATTTT.

The chain is built from TRBV15 and TRBJ2-5, with a possible D match to TRBD1 (6 bases). CDR3 size: 18 residues. V was trimmed by 1 base and J by 0 bases, leaving 18 bases between them. Germline V CDR1 and CDR2: LNHNV, YYDKDF (reference sequence). The CDR3 protein is CATSRVPFKRGYQETQYF. Here the CDR3 DNA reads TGTGCCACCAGCAGAGTGCCCTTTAAAAGGGGGTACCAAGAGACCCAGTACTTC.